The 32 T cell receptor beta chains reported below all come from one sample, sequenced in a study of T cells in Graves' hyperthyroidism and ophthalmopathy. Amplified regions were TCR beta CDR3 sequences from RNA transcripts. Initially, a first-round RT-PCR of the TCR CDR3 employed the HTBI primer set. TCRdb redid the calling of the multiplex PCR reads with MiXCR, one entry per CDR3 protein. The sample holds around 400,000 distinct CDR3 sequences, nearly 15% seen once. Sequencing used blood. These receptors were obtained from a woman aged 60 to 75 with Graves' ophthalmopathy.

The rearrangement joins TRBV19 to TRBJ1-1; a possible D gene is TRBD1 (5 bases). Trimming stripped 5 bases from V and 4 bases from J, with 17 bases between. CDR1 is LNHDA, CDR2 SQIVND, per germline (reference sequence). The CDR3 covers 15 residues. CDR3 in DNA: TGTGCCAGTAGTGCCTCTGGCAGGGTGGTCACTGAAGCTTTCTTT. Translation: CASSASGRVVTEAFF.

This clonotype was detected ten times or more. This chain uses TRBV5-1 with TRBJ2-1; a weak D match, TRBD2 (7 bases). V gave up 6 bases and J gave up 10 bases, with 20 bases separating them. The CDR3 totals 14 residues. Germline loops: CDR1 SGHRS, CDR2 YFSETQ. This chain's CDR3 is CASKGGGTGGEQFF. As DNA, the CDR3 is TGCGCCAGCAAAGGGGGGGGGACTGGGGGCGAGCAGTTCTTC.

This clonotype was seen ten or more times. In DNA form, the CDR3 reads TGTGCCAGCAGCCATAGACAGTTGGGCGAGCAGTACTTC. Protein: CASSHRQLGEQYF. J is TRBJ2-7 and V is TRBV28; a weak D match, TRBD1 (5 bases). Per the germline V gene, CDR1 is MDHEN and CDR2 is SYDVKM. The CDR3 consists of 13 residues. V shed 6 bases and J shed 6 bases, with 15 bases lying between them.

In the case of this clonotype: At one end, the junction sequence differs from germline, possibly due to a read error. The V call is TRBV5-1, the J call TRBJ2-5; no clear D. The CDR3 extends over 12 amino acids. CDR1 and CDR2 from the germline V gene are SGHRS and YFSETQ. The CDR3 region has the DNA TGCGCCAGCAGCTTGGTTGGAGAGGCCCAGTACTTC. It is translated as CASSLVGEAQYF.

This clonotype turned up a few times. As DNA, the CDR3 is TGTGCCAGCAGCCACGGGACAGCTGAAGCTTTCTTT. This sequence encodes CASSHGTAEAFF. The J gene is TRBJ1-1, the V gene TRBV6-1; 7 bases are shared with TRBD1. The CDR3 covers 12 residues. Trimming cost V 6 bases and J 6 bases; bases outside gene matches: 4. The germline V gene has CDR1 MNHNS and CDR2 SASEGT.

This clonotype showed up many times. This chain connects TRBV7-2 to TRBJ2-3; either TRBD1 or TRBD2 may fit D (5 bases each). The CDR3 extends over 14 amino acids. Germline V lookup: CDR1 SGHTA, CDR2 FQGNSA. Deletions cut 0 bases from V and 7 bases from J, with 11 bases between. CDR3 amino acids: CASSLAGRINTQYF. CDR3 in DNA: TGTGCCAGCAGCTTAGCGGGACGGATTAATACGCAGTATTTT.

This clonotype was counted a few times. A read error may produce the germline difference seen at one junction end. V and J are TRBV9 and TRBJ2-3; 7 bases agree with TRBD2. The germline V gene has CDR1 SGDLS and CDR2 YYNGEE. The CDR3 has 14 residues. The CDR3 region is CASSVGGSTDTRYF. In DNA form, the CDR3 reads TGTGCCAGCAGCGTAGGCGGGAGCACAGATACGCGGTATTTT.

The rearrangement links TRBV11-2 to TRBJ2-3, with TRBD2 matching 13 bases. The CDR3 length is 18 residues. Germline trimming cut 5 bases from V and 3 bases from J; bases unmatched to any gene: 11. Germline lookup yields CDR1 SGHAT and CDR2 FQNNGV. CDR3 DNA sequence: TGTGCCAGCAGCCCGGGACTAGCGGGACGTGTTAGGACAGATACGCAGTATTTT. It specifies CASSPGLAGRVRTDTQYF.

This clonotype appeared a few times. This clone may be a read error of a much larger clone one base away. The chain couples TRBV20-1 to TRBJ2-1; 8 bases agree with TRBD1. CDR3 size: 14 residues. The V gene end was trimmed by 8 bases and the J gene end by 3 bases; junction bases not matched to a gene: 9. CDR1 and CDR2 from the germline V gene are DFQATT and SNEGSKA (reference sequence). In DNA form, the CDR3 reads TGCAGTACCCATCAGGGGGCCAACTACAATGAGCAGTTCTTC. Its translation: CSTHQGANYNEQFF.

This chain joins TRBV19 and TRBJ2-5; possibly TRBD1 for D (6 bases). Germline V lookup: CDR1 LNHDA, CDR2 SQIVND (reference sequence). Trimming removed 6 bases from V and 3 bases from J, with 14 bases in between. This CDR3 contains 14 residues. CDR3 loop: CASSPGTYEETQYF. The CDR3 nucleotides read TGTGCCAGTAGCCCCGGGACATACGAAGAGACCCAGTACTTC.

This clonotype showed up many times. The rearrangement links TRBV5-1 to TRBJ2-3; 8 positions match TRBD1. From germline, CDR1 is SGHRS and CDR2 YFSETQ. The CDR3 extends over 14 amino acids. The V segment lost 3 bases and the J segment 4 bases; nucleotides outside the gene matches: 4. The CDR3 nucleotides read TGCGCCAGCAGCTCTGGACAGGGCGCAGATACGCAGTATTTT. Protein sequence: CASSSGQGADTQYF.

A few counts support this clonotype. CDR3 DNA: TGTGCCAGCAGCGAGGGGGGGGGTTTTAACACCGGGGAGCTGTTTTTT. This encodes CASSEGGGFNTGELFF. V and J are TRBV9 and TRBJ2-2; D perhaps matches TRBD2 (7 bases). The germline CDR1 and CDR2 sequences are SGDLS and YYNGEE. Trimming removed 3 bases at V and 2 bases at J, with 14 bases between. The CDR3 runs to 16 residues.

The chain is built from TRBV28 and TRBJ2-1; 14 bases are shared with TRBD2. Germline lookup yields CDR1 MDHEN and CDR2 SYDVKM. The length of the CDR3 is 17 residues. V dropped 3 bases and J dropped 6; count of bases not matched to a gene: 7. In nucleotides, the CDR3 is TGTGCCAGCAGTTTGTGGACTAGCGGGAGGAGAGGCAATGAGCAGTTCTTC. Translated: CASSLWTSGRRGNEQFF.

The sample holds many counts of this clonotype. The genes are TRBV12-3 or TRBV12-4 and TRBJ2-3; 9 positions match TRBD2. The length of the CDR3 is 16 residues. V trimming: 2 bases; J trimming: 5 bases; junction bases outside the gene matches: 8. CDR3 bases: TGTGCCAGCAGTTTAAGATTAGCGGGAGCTAGAGATACGCAGTATTTT. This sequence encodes CASSLRLAGARDTQYF.

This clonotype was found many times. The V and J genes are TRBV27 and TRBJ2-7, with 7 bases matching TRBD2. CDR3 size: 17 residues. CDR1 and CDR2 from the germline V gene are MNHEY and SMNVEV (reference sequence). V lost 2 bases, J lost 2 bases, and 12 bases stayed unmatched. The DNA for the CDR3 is TGTGCCAGCAGTTTAGGCGGGGGAGCCCAGGCGACCTACGAGCAGTACTTC. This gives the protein CASSLGGGAQATYEQYF.

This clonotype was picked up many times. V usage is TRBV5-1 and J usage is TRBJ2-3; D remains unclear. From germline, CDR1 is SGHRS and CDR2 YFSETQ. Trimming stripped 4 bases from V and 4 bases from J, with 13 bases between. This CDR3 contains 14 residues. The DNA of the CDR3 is TGCGCCAGCAGCGTTCCGACTGCGGCAGATACGCAGTATTTT. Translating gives CASSVPTAADTQYF. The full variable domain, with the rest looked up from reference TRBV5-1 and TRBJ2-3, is KAGVTQTPRYLIKTRGQQVTLSCSPISGHRSVSWYQQTPGQGLQFLFEYFSETQRNKGNFPGRFSGRQFSNSRSEMNVSTLELGDSALYLCASSVPTAADTQYFGPGTRLTVL.

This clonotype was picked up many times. The DNA for the CDR3 is TGTGCCAGCAGCTCCCGGGATAGCACAGATACGCAGTATTTT. This codes for CASSSRDSTDTQYF. The chain uses TRBV11-2 and TRBJ2-3, with D perhaps matching TRBD2 (5 bases). This CDR3 has 14 amino acids. V was cut by 4 bases and J by 0 bases, with 8 bases left in between. Germline assignment: CDR1 SGHAT and CDR2 FQNNGV.

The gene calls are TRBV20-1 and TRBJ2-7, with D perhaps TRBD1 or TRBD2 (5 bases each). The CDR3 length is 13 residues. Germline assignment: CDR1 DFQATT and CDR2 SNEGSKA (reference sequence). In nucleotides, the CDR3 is TGCAGACTCGGGACCCAACTGCCCTACGAGCAGTACTTC. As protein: CRLGTQLPYEQYF.

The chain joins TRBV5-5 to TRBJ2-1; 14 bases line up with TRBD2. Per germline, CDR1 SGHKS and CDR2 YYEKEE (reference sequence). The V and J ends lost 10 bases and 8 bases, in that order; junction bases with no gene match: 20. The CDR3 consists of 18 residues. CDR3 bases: TGTGCCTCCCATCCGGGACACCTCGGGACTAGCGGGAGTTATGAGCAGTTCTTC. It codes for CASHPGHLGTSGSYEQFF.

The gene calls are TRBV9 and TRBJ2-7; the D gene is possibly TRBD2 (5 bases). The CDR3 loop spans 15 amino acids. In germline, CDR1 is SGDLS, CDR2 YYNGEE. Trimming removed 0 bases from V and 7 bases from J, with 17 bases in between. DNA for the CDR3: TGTGCCAGCAGCGTAGATGATTCTTTTCCGGGAGAGCAGTACTTC. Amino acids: CASSVDDSFPGEQYF.

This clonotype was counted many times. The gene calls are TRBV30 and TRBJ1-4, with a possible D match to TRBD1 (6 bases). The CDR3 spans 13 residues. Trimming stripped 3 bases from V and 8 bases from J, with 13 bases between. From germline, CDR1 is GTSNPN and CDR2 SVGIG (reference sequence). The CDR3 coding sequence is TGTGCCTGGAGCGCGACCACAGGGGAAAAACTGTTTTTT. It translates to CAWSATTGEKLFF.

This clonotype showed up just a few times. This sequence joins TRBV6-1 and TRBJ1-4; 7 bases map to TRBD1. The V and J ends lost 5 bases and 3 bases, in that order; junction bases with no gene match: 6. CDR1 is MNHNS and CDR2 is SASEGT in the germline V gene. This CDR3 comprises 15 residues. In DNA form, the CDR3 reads TGTGCCAGCAGTAACCGGGACAGCTCTAATGAAAAACTGTTTTTT. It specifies CASSNRDSSNEKLFF.

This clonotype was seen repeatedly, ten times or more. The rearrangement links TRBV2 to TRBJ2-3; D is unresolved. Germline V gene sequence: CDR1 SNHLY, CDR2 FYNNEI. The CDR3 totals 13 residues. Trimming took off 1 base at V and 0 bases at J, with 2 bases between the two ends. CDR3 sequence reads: CASSEESTDTQYF. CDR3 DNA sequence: TGTGCCAGCAGTGAAGAGAGCACAGATACGCAGTATTTT.

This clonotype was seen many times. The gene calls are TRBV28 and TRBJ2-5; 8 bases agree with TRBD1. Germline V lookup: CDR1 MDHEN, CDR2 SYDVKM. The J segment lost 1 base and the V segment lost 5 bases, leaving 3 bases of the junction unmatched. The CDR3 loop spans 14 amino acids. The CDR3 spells CASSMTGAQETQYF. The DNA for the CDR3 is TGTGCCAGCAGTATGACAGGGGCCCAAGAGACCCAGTACTTC.

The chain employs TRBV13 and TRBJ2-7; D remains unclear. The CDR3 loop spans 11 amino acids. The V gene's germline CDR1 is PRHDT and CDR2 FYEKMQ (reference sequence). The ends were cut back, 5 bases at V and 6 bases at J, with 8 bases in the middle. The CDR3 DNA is TGTGCCAGCAGCCCCTTCTGCGAGCAGTACTTC. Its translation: CASSPFCEQYF.

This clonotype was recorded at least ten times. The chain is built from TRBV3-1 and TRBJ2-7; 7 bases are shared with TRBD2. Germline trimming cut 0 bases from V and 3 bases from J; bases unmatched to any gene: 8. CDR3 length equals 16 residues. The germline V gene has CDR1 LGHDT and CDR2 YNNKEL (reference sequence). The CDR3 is CASSQDRGTSVYEQYF. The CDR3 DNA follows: TGTGCCAGCAGCCAAGATAGGGGAACTAGCGTCTACGAGCAGTACTTC.

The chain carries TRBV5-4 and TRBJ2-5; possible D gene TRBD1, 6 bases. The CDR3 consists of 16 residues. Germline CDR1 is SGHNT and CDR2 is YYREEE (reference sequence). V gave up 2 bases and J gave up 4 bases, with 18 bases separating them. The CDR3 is CASSLSAGAQGETQYF. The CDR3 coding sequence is TGTGCCAGCAGCTTAAGTGCAGGGGCGCAAGGAGAGACCCAGTACTTC.

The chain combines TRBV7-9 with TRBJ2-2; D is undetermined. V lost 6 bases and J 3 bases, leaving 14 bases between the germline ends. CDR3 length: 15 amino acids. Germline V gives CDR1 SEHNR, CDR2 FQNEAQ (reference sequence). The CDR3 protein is CASRRLLGDTGELFF. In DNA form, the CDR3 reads TGTGCCAGCAGGCGGCTCCTTGGTGACACCGGGGAGCTGTTTTTT. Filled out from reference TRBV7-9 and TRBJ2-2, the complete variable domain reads DTGVSQNPRHKITKRGQNVTFRCDPISEHNRLYWYRQTLGQGPEFLTYFQNEAQLEKSRLLSDRFSAERPKGSFSTLEIQRTEQGDSAMYLCASRRLLGDTGELFFGEGSRLTVL.

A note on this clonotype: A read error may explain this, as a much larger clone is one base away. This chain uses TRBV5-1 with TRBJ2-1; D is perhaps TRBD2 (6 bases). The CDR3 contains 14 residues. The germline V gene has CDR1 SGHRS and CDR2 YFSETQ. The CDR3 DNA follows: TGCACCAGCAGCTTGGGCGCGGGATTGGATGAGCAGTTCTTC. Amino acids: CTSSLGAGLDEQFF.

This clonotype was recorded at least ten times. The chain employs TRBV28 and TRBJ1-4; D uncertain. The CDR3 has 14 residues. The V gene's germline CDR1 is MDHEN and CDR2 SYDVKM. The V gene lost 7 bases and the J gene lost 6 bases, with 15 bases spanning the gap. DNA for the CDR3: TGTGCCAGCACCCGAGGGAGACTTCATGAAAAACTGTTTTTT. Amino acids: CASTRGRLHEKLFF.

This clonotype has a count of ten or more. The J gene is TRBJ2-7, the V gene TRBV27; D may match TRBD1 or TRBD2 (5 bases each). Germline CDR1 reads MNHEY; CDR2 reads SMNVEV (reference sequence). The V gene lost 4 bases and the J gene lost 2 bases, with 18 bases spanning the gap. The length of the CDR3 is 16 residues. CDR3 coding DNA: TGTGCCAGCAGTTCCTCTTGGGGGAGTCCTACCTACGAGCAGTACTTC. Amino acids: CASSSSWGSPTYEQYF.

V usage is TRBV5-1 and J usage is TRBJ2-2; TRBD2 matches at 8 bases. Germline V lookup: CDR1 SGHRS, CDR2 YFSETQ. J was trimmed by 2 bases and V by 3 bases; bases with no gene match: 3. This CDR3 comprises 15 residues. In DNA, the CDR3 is TGCGCCAGCAGCTGGACTAGCCCAAACACCGGGGAGCTGTTTTTT. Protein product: CASSWTSPNTGELFF.